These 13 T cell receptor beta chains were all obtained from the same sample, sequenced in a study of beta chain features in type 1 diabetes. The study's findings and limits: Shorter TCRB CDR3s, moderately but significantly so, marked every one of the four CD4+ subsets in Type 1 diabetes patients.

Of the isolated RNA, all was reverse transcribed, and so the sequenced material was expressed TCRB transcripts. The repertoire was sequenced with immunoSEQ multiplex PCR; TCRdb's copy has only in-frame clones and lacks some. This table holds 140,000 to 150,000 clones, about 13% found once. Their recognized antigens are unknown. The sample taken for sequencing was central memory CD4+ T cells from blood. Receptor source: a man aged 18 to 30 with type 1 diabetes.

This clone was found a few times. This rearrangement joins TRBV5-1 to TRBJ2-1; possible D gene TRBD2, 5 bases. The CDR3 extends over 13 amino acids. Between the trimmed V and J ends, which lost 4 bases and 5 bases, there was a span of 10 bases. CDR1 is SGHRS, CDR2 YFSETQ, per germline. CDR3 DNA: TGCGCCAGCAGCCCCGGACTTAACAATGAGCAGTTCTTC. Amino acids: CASSPGLNNEQFF.

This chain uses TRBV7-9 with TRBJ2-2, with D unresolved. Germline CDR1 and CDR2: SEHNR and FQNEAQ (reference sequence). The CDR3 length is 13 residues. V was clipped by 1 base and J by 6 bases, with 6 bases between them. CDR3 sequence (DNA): TGTGCCAGCAGCTTAGGGGTGTCCGGGGAGCTGTTTTTT. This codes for CASSLGVSGELFF.

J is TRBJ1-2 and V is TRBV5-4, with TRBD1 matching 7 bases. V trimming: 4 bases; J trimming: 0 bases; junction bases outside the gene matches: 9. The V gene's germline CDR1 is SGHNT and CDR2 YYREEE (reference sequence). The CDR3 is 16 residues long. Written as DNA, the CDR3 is TGTGCCAGCAGCCGACGGGACAGTTCTTCTAACTATGGCTACACCTTC. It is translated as CASSRRDSSSNYGYTF.

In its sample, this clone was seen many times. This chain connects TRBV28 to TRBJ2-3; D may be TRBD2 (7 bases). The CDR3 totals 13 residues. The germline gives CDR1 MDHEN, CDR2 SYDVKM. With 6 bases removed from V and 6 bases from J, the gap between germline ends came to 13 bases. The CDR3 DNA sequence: TGTGCCAGCAGAAAGGGGGGGCCGGATACGCAGTATTTT. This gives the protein CASRKGGPDTQYF.

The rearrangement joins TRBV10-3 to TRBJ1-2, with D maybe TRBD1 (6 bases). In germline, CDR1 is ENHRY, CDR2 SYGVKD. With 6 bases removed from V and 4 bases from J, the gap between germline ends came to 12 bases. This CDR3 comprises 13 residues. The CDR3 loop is CAIRGDKTYGYTF. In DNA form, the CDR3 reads TGTGCCATCAGGGGGGACAAAACCTATGGCTACACCTTC.

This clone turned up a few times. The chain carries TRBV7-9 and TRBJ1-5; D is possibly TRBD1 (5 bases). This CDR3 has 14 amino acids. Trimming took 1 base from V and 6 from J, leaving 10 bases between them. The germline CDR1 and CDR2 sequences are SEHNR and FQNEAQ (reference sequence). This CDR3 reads CASSLGPGTQPQHF. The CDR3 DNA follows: TGTGCCAGCAGCTTAGGTCCAGGGACTCAGCCCCAGCATTTT.

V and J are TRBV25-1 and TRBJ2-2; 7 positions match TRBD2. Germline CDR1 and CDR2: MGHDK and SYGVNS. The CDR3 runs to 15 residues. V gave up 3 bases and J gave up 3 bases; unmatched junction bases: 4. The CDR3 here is CASSDGRDYTGELFF. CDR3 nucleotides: TGTGCCAGCAGTGATGGGAGGGATTACACCGGGGAGCTGTTTTTT.

The CDR3 loop reads CASSRTVNYGYTF. CDR3 bases: TGTGCCAGCAGTCGAACAGTGAACTATGGCTACACCTTC. This rearrangement joins TRBV28 to TRBJ1-2; D not resolved. The CDR3 has 13 residues. Deletions cut 5 bases from V and 2 bases from J, with 9 bases between. Germline CDR1 is MDHEN and CDR2 is SYDVKM.

CDR3 sequence reads: CATSPQGQYGYTF. CDR3 in DNA: TGTGCCACCAGCCCCCAGGGGCAGTATGGCTACACCTTC. The chain recombines TRBV15 with TRBJ1-2; tentatively, D is TRBD1 (6 bases). The CDR3 contains 13 residues. Trimming left V 5 bases short and J 5 bases short, with 12 bases between. The germline V gene has CDR1 LNHNV and CDR2 YYDKDF (reference sequence).

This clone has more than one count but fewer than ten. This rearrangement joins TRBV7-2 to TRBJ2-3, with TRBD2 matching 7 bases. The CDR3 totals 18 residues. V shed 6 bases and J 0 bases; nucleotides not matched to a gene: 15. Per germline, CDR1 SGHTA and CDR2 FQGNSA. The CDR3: CASRRRLAGISSTDTQYF. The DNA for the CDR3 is TGTGCCAGCAGACGCCGACTAGCTGGTATCTCTAGCACAGATACGCAGTATTTT.

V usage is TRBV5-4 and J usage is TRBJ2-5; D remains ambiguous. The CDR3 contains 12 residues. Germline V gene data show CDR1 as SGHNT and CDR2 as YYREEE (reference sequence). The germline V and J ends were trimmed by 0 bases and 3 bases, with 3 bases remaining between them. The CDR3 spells CASSLAEETQYF. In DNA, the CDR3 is TGTGCCAGCAGCTTGGCGGAAGAGACCCAGTACTTC.

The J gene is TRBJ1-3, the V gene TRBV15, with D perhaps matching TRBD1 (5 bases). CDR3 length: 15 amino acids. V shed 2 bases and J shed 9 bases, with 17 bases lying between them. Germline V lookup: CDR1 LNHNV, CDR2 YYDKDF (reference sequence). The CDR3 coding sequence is TGTGCCACCAGCAGATCGGCCGGGGGAAGGGGCACCATATATTTT. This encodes CATSRSAGGRGTIYF.

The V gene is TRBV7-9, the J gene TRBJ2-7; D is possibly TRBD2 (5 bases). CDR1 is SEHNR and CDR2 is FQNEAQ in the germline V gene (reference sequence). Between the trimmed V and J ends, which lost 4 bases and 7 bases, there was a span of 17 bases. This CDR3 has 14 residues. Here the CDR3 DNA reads TGTGCCAGCAGCTCCAGTAAAGGGTGGAGGGAGCAGTACTTC. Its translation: CASSSSKGWREQYF.